These T cell receptor beta chains were read from a single sample in a study of shared clonotypes between healthy human individuals. The table came from immunoSEQ multiplex PCR; TCRdb's copy has only in-frame clones and leaves some out. The sample has about 2.1 million clones, just over 90% seen once; the top ten hold roughly 1.7%. Source material: naive CD8+ T cells from PBMCs. The receptors derive from a man aged 18 to 35 in good health. Some clones in this sample may be carry-over from other donors' samples. Both conserved end residues are trimmed from each CDR3. The size entry is marked missing in some rows and otherwise reads once, few, many or a size class.

J gene: TRBJ2-2; clone size: -; V gene: TRBV4-3; CDR3 protein: ASSEGLAGELF
J gene: TRBJ2-7; clone size: -; V gene: TRBV21-1; CDR3 protein: ASNCRQGARYEQY
J gene: TRBJ1-1; clone size: once; V gene: TRBV2; CDR3 protein: ASSDGLAEAF
J gene: TRBJ1-3; clone size: -; V gene: TRBV5-4; CDR3 protein: ASSSLTGGGSGNTIY
J gene: TRBJ1-2; clone size: -; V gene: TRBV4-1; CDR3 protein: ASSQPPLPHYGYT
J gene: TRBJ2-7; clone size: -; V gene: TRBV28; CDR3 protein: ASSLRGTDEQY
J gene: TRBJ1-5; clone size: -; V gene: TRBV6-5; CDR3 protein: ASRDRTGRNQPQH
J gene: TRBJ1-2; clone size: -; V gene: TRBV6-1; CDR3 protein: ASSEGFNYGYT
J gene: TRBJ2-7; clone size: -; V gene: TRBV28; CDR3 protein: ASSLVRGRQTYEQY
J gene: TRBJ2-7; clone size: -; V gene: TRBV11-2; CDR3 protein: ASSLAGAGYEQY
J gene: TRBJ2-7; clone size: -; V gene: TRBV9; CDR3 protein: ASSSTPGTAYEQY
J gene: TRBJ2-3; clone size: -; V gene: TRBV7-3; CDR3 protein: ASSLNPRREADTQY
J gene: TRBJ2-2; clone size: -; V gene: TRBV27; CDR3 protein: ASTDQWGASGRVITGELF
J gene: TRBJ1-5; clone size: -; V gene: TRBV27; CDR3 protein: ASSLGQTDNQPQH
J gene: TRBJ2-7; clone size: once; V gene: TRBV5-1; CDR3 protein: ASSLWVSDEQY
J gene: TRBJ2-7; clone size: -; V gene: TRBV19; CDR3 protein: ASSPTGVEQY
J gene: TRBJ2-1; clone size: -; V gene: TRBV9; CDR3 protein: ASSVPSGAYNEQF
J gene: TRBJ1-2; clone size: once; V gene: TRBV18; CDR3 protein: ASSPDIGAGTTNYGYT
J gene: TRBJ2-1; clone size: -; V gene: TRBV6-6; CDR3 protein: ASSKGLGNEQF
J gene: TRBJ2-7; clone size: -; V gene: TRBV5-1; CDR3 protein: ASSLDLAGYYEQY
J gene: TRBJ2-7; clone size: once; V gene: TRBV30; CDR3 protein: AWSHGAFGRYEQY